This entry lists 22 T cell receptor beta chains sequenced from one sample in a study of OX40 agonist ivuxolimab in advanced cancers. Sequencing used immunoSEQ multiplex PCR; TCRdb keeps in-frame clones, though not all of them. The repertoire holds fewer than 35,000 clones, with roughly 68% as singletons. The specimen was CD4+ or CD8+ T cells sorted from blood, collected in a trial of the OX40 agonist ivuxolimab. Every receptor here comes from an adult with an advanced solid tumor such as melanoma, head and neck, liver or kidney cancer.

There are a few counts of this clone. J is TRBJ1-1 and V is TRBV7-6, with 9 bases identical to TRBD1. V shed 5 bases, J shed 2 bases, and the junction held 6 bases outside the gene matches. This CDR3 is 15 amino acids long. Germline V lookup: CDR1 SGHVS, CDR2 FNYEAQ. The CDR3 loop is CASSPSTGGNTEAFF. For the CDR3, the DNA is TGTGCCAGCAGCCCCTCGACAGGGGGTAACACTGAAGCTTTCTTT. The variable domain in full, with the rest retrieved from reference TRBV7-6 and TRBJ1-1, is GAGVSQSPRYKVTKRGQDVALRCDPISGHVSLYWYRQALGQGPEFLTYFNYEAQQDKSGLPNDRFSAERPEGSISTLTIQRTEQRDSAMYRCASSPSTGGNTEAFFGQGTRLTVV.

This clone was seen more than once but under ten times. The rearrangement uses TRBV29-1 and TRBJ2-7; D remains ambiguous. This CDR3 region has 11 residues. CDR1 and CDR2 (germline): SQVTM, ANQGSEA. V was cut by 7 bases and J by 3 bases, with 10 bases left in between. The CDR3 is CSAWDYYEQYF. CDR3 nucleotides: TGCAGCGCATGGGATTACTACGAGCAGTACTTC.

J is TRBJ2-1 and V is TRBV5-4; D perhaps matches TRBD1 (5 bases). Trimming took off 0 bases at V and 9 bases at J, with 10 bases between the two ends. Germline V CDR1 and CDR2: SGHNT, YYREEE (reference sequence). The CDR3 sequence is 13 residues long. CDR3 protein: CASSLAGSGEQFF. CDR3 in DNA: TGTGCCAGCAGCTTGGCAGGGTCCGGTGAGCAGTTCTTC.

The V call is TRBV9, the J call TRBJ2-7; TRBD1 matches 7 bases. This CDR3 contains 15 residues. V dropped 0 bases and J dropped 4; count of bases not matched to a gene: 7. The V gene's germline CDR1 is SGDLS and CDR2 YYNGEE. CDR3 residues: CASSVASGTAYEQYF. Here the CDR3 DNA reads TGTGCCAGCAGCGTAGCATCGGGGACAGCTTACGAGCAGTACTTC. The entire variable domain, with the rest obtained from reference TRBV9 and TRBJ2-7, is as follows: DSGVTQTPKHLITATGQRVTLRCSPRSGDLSVYWYQQSLDQGLQFLIQYYNGEERAKGNILERFSAQQFPDLHSELNLSSLELGDSALYFCASSVASGTAYEQYFGPGTRLTVT.

The V and J genes are TRBV6-1 and TRBJ2-7; no clear D. Germline V gene sequence: CDR1 MNHNS, CDR2 SASEGT. Trimming removed 7 bases at V and 0 bases at J, with 10 bases between. CDR3 length: 13 residues. The CDR3 sequence is CASKTTLSYEQYV. The DNA for the CDR3 is TGTGCCAGCAAGACGACCCTCTCCTACGAGCAGTACGTC.

CDR3 residues: CASSLVVEPQHF. Written as DNA, the CDR3 is TGTGCCAGCAGTTTGGTCGTTGAACCCCAGCATTTT. The chain is built from TRBV28 and TRBJ1-5, with D unresolved. V was cut by 3 bases and J by 10 bases, with 10 bases left in between. This CDR3 comprises 12 residues. The V gene's germline CDR1 is MDHEN and CDR2 SYDVKM.

The chain uses TRBV19 and TRBJ1-1; a possible D gene is TRBD1 (6 bases). The germline V gene encodes CDR1 LNHDA and CDR2 SQIVND (reference sequence). The CDR3 totals 14 residues. Trimming took off 3 bases at V and 8 bases at J, with 16 bases between the two ends. The CDR3 sequence: CASSMRGGSQEAFF. The CDR3 coding sequence is TGTGCCAGTAGTATGAGGGGGGGTAGCCAGGAAGCTTTCTTT.

The chain couples TRBV5-6 to TRBJ1-3; 7 nucleotides agree with TRBD1. Germline CDR1 is SGHDT and CDR2 is YYEEEE. The V gene end was trimmed by 4 bases and the J gene end by 0 bases; junction bases not matched to a gene: 10. This CDR3 spans 17 amino acids. The CDR3 DNA follows: TGTGCCAGCAGCCCGGTGGACAGGTCCCCCTCTGGAAACACCATATATTTT. Its protein product is CASSPVDRSPSGNTIYF. Looking up the rest from reference TRBV5-6 and TRBJ1-3 gives the full variable domain: DAGVTQSPTHLIKTRGQQVTLRCSPKSGHDTVSWYQQALGQGPQFIFQYYEEEERQRGNFPDRFSGHQFPNYSSELNVNALLLGDSALYLCASSPVDRSPSGNTIYFGEGSWLTVV.

This clone was seen a few times. The rearrangement joins TRBV6-5 to TRBJ1-1, with a possible D match to TRBD1 (6 bases). The CDR3 runs to 14 residues. The germline CDR1 and CDR2 sequences are MNHEY and SVGAGI. V was clipped by 6 bases and J by 5 bases, with 16 bases between them. CDR3 DNA: TGTGCCAGCAGGATACAGGGATTAGGAACTGAAGCTTTCTTT. Residues: CASRIQGLGTEAFF.

This clone was observed a single time. The gene calls are TRBV11-2 and TRBJ1-6, with TRBD1 as a possible D gene (5 bases). Germline CDR1 SGHAT, CDR2 FQNNGV. This CDR3 has 15 amino acids. Trimming shortened V by 2 bases and J by 5 bases, and 10 bases separated the two germline ends. CDR3 region: CASSLTDSHNSPLHF. The CDR3 DNA reads as TGTGCCAGCAGCTTAACTGACAGCCATAATTCACCCCTCCACTTT.

This clone came up many times. V usage is TRBV30 and J usage is TRBJ1-3; tentative D call: TRBD1 (5 bases). This CDR3 contains 14 residues. Germline CDR1 GTSNPN, CDR2 SVGIG (reference sequence). The V end lost 0 bases, the J end lost 9 bases, and 15 bases lay between the germline ends. CDR3 region: CAWSVGGGRGTIYF. The DNA of the CDR3 is TGTGCCTGGAGTGTAGGTGGGGGACGGGGCACCATATATTTT.

This clone was counted many times. V is TRBV7-8 and J is TRBJ1-5; D is perhaps TRBD1 (6 bases). From germline, CDR1 is SGHVS and CDR2 FQNEAQ. CDR3 length equals 15 residues. Trimming removed 5 bases from V and 3 bases from J, with 14 bases in between. This chain's CDR3 is CASSPQGLLNQPQHF. CDR3 DNA: TGTGCCAGCAGCCCGCAGGGGCTCCTCAATCAGCCCCAGCATTTT.

The gene calls are TRBV6-6 and TRBJ2-6; TRBD1 or TRBD2 may be the D gene (6 bases each). Germline CDR1 and CDR2: MNHNY and SVGAGI (reference sequence). This CDR3 region has 15 residues. The V gene lost 6 bases and the J gene lost 4 bases, with 13 bases spanning the gap. Here the CDR3 DNA reads TGTGCCAGCAGCCCTAGGGGGGCCGGGGCCAACGTCCTGACTTTC. Its protein product is CASSPRGAGANVLTF.

The chain recombines TRBV10-2 with TRBJ1-5; 7 nucleotides agree with TRBD1. V was clipped by 8 bases and J by 5 bases; unmatched bases: 6. Germline values: CDR1 WSHSY, CDR2 SAAADI. The CDR3 length is 13 residues. CDR3 nucleotide sequence: TGCGCCAGCGGGGACAGCTTCGATCAGCCCCAGCATTTT. Protein product: CASGDSFDQPQHF.

The V and J genes are TRBV2 and TRBJ1-6, with D possibly being TRBD1 (6 bases). This CDR3 contains 13 residues. Looked up from germline, CDR1 is SNHLY and CDR2 is FYNNEI. Trimming removed 6 bases at V and 8 bases at J, with 11 bases between. The CDR3 DNA sequence: TGTGCCAGCAGATCGGACAGAGATTCACCCCTCCACTTT. Its translation is CASRSDRDSPLHF. Supplemented by reference TRBV2 and TRBJ1-6, the full variable domain reads EPEVTQTPSHQVTQMGQEVILRCVPISNHLYFYWYRQILGQKVEFLVSFYNNEISEKSEIFDDQFSVERPDGSNFTLKIRSTKLEDSAMYFCASRSDRDSPLHFGNGTRLTVT.

The chain combines TRBV19 with TRBJ1-2; TRBD1 agrees at 9 bases. Germline lookup yields CDR1 LNHDA and CDR2 SQIVND (reference sequence). The CDR3 has 14 amino acids. The V gene end was trimmed by 5 bases and the J gene end by 5 bases; junction bases not matched to a gene: 6. This CDR3 is CASSPGQGLYGYTF. The CDR3 DNA follows: TGTGCCAGTAGTCCGGGACAGGGACTTTATGGCTACACCTTC. Full variable domain (outside the CDR3, taken from reference TRBV19 and TRBJ1-2): DGGITQSPKYLFRKEGQNVTLSCEQNLNHDAMYWYRQDPGQGLRLIYYSQIVNDFQKGDIAEGYSVSREKKESFPLTVTSAQKNPTAFYLCASSPGQGLYGYTFGSGTRLTVV.

Only a few counts were recorded for this clone. The chain combines TRBV18 with TRBJ1-2; no definite D call. The CDR3 runs 14 residues. The germline V gene encodes CDR1 KGHSH and CDR2 LQKENI. V lost 1 base and J lost 3, with 9 bases in between. The CDR3 DNA reads TGTGCCAGCTCACCACTAGGGTGGGACTATGGCTACACCTTC. Protein product: CASSPLGWDYGYTF.

V gene TRBV19 combines with J gene TRBJ2-1; D is ambiguous. V was pared by 3 bases and J by 7 bases, with 7 bases between. The CDR3 totals 12 residues. Germline CDR1 reads LNHDA; CDR2 reads SQIVND (reference sequence). DNA for the CDR3: TGTGCCAGTAGTATCACTCAGAATGAGCAGTTCTTC. Amino acids: CASSITQNEQFF.

V and J are TRBV29-1 and TRBJ2-5; possible D gene TRBD2, 6 bases. This CDR3 spans 10 amino acids. CDR1 and CDR2 (germline): SQVTM, ANQGSEA. This CDR3 reads CQRVLETQYF. The CDR3 DNA sequence: TGCCAGCGGGTACTGGAGACCCAGTACTTC.

CDR3: CASSPLLARDRGYGYTF. The CDR3, as DNA: TGTGCCAGCTCACCCCTACTCGCCCGGGACAGGGGCTATGGCTACACCTTC. V is TRBV18 and J is TRBJ1-2; 10 bases are a match to TRBD1. The trim removed 3 bases at V and 4 bases at J, leaving 11 bases unmatched. There are 17 residues in the CDR3. CDR1 is KGHSH, CDR2 LQKENI, per germline.

CDR3 sequence: CASAYTGIKNIQYF. The CDR3, as DNA: TGTGCCAGCGCCTATACAGGGATCAAAAACATTCAGTACTTC. This sequence joins TRBV2 and TRBJ2-4; maybe TRBD1 (6 bases). The CDR3 loop spans 14 amino acids. Germline assignment: CDR1 SNHLY and CDR2 FYNNEI. V gave up 8 bases and J gave up 3 bases, with 14 bases separating them.

The V and J genes are TRBV9 and TRBJ2-3; D not resolved. Looked up from germline, CDR1 is SGDLS and CDR2 is YYNGEE. The CDR3 sequence is 14 residues long. Trimming cost V 0 bases and J 2 bases, with 7 bases left between them. Here the CDR3 reads CASSVEFDTDTQYF. The CDR3 DNA reads as TGTGCCAGCAGCGTAGAATTCGACACAGATACGCAGTATTTT.